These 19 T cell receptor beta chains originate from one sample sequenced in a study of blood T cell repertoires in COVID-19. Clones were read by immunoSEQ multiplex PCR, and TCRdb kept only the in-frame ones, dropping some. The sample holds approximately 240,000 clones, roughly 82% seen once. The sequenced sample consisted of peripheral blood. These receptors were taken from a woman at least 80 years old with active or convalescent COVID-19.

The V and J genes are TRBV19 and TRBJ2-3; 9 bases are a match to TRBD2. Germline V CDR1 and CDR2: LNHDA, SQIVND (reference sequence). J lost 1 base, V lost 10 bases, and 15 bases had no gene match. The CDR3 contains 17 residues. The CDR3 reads CATLCRLASGGTDTQYF. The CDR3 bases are TGTGCCACTCTATGCAGGCTTGCTAGCGGGGGCACAGATACGCAGTATTTT.

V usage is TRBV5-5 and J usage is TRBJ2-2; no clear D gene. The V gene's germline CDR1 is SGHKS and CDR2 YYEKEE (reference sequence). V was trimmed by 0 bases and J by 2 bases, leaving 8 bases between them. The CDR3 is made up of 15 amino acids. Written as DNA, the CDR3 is TGTGCCAGCAGCTTGGCCGTAGCTAACACCGGGGAGCTGTTTTTT. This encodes CASSLAVANTGELFF. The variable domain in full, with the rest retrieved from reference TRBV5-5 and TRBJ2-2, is DAGVTQSPTHLIKTRGQQVTLRCSPISGHKSVSWYQQVLGQGPQFIFQYYEKEERGRGNFPDRFSARQFPNYSSELNVNALLLGDSALYLCASSLAVANTGELFFGEGSRLTVL.

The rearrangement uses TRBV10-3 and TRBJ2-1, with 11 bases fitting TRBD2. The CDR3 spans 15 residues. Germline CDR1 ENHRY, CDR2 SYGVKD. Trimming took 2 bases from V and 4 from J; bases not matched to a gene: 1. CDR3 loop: CAISETSGGYNEQFF. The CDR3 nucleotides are TGTGCCATCAGTGAGACTAGCGGGGGTTACAATGAGCAGTTCTTC.

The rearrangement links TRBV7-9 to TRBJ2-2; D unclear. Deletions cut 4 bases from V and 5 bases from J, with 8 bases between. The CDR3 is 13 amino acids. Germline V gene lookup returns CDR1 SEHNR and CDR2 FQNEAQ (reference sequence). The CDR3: CASSYIRTGELFF. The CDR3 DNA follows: TGTGCCAGCAGCTATATACGGACCGGGGAGCTGTTTTTT.

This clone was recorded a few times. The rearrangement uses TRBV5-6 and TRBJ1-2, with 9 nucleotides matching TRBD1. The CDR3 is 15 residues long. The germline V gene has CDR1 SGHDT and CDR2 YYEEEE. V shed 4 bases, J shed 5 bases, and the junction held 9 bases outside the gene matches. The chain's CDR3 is CASSLRGQGKYGYTF. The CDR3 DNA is TGTGCCAGCAGCCTAAGGGGACAGGGCAAGTATGGCTACACCTTC.

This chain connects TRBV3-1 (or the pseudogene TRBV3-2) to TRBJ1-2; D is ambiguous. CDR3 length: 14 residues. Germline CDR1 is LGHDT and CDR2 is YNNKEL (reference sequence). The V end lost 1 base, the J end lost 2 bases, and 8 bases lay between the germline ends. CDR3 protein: CASSQGEGNYGYTF. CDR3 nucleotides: TGTGCCAGCAGCCAAGGGGAGGGAAACTATGGCTACACCTTC.

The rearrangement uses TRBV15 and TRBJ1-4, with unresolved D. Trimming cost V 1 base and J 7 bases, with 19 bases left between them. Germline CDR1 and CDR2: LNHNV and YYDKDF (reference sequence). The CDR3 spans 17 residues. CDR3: CATSRVGEGKSLEKLFF. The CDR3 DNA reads TGTGCCACCAGCAGAGTAGGAGAGGGAAAGTCACTTGAAAAACTGTTTTTT.

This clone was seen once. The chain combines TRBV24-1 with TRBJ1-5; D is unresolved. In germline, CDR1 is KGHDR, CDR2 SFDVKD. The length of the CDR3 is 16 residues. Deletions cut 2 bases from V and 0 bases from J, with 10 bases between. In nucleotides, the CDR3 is TGTGCCACCAGTGATTCACAGAGATATAGCAATCAGCCCCAGCATTTT. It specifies CATSDSQRYSNQPQHF.

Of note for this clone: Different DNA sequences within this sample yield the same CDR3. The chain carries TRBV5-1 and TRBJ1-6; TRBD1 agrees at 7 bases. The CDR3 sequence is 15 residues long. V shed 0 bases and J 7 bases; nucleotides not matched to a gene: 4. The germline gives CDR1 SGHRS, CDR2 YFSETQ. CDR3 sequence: CASSLDRGTNSPLHF. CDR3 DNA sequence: TGCGCCAGCAGCTTGGACAGGGGTACCAATTCACCCCTCCACTTT.

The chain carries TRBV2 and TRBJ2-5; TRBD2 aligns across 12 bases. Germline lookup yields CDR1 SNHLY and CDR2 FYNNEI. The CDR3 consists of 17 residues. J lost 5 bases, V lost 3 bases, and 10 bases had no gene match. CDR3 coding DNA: TGTGCCAGCAGTGACTTGGCTAGCGGGAGGGCCAGGGAGACCCAGTACTTC. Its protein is CASSDLASGRARETQYF.

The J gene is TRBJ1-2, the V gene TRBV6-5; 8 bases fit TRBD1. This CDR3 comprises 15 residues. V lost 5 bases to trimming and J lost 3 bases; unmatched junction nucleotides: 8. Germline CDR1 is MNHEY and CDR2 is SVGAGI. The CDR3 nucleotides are TGTGCCAGCAGTCATTCACAGGGGGGGGACTATGGCTACACCTTC. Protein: CASSHSQGGDYGYTF.

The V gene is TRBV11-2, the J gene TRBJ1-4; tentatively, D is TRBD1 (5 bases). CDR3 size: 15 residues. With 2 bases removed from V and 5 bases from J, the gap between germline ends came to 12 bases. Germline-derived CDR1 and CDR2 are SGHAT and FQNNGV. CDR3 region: CASSLRREQNEKLFF. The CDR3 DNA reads TGTGCCAGCAGCTTACGCAGGGAACAGAATGAAAAACTGTTTTTT.

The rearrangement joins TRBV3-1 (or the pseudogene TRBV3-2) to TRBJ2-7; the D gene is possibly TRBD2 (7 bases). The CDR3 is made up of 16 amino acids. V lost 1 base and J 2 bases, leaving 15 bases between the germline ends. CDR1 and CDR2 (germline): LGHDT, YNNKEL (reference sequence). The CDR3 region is CASSQGPAGAAYEQYF. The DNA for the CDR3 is TGTGCCAGCAGCCAAGGCCCGGCGGGGGCCGCCTACGAGCAGTACTTC.

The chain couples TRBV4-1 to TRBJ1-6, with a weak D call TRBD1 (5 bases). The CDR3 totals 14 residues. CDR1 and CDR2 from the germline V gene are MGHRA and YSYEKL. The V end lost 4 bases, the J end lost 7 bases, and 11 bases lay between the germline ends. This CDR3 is CASSPRRGNSPLHF. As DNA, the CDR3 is TGCGCCAGCAGCCCACGAAGGGGAAATTCACCCCTCCACTTT.

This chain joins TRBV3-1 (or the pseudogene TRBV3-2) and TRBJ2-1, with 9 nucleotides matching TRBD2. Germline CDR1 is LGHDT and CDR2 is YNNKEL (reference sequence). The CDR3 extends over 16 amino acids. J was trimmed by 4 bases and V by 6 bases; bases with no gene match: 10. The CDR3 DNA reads TGTGCCAGCAGTGCCAGCGGGGGGCCCCCATACAATGAGCAGTTCTTC. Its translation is CASSASGGPPYNEQFF.

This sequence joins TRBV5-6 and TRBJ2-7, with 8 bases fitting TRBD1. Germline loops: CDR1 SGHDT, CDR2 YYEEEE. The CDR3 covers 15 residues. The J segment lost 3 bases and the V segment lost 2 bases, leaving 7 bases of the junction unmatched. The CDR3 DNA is TGTGCCAGCAGCTTTTGGGGACAGGCGGGCTACGAGCAGTACTTC. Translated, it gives CASSFWGQAGYEQYF.

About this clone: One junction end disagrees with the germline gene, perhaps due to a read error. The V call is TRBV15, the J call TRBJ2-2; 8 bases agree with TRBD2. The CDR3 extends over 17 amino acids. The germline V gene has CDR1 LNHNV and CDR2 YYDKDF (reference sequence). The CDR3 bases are TGTGCCACCAGCAGAGATCCCCCGGGAGGGGACACCGGGGAGCCGTTTTTT. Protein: CATSRDPPGGDTGEPFF.

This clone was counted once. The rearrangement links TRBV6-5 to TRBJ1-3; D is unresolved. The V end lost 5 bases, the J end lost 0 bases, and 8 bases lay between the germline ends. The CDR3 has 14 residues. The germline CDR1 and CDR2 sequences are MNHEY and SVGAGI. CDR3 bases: TGTGCCAGCAGTCCGAGCTTCTCTGGAAACACCATATATTTT. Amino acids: CASSPSFSGNTIYF.

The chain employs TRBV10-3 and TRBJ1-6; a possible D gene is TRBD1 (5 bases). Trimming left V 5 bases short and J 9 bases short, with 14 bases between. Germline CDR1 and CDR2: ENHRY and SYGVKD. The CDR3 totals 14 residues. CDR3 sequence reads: CAISPGLVGSPLHF. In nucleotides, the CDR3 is TGTGCCATCAGTCCGGGACTGGTGGGTTCACCCCTCCACTTT.